This TCR beta chain was identified during a study of post-analysis software for immune sequencing data. The study's findings and limits: Multiple sclerosis patients showed significantly lower normalized Chao1 diversity than controls did. Controls showed lower frequencies than patients for a few TRBV segments, and TRBV5-6, TRBV5-1 and TRBV20-1 were among these.

CDR3 length: 13 residues. Germline-derived CDR1 and CDR2 are MNHEY and SVGAGI. The V and J ends lost 6 bases and 7 bases, in that order; junction bases with no gene match: 8. Sequencing libraries made from TCR beta cDNA carried unique molecular identifiers. T cells numbering 1 to 10 million yielded some 480,000 cDNA molecules. TCRdb itself ran the PCR reads through MiXCR, one entry per CDR3 protein. Of fewer than 850,000 distinct CDR3 sequences detected, more than 45% appear once; the ten largest clones hold over 4.5%. To note about this clonotype: Its target is unknown.

The chain employs TRBV6-5 and TRBJ1-2, with TRBD1 matching over 7 bases. This receptor was identified in a girl aged 5 to 17 with multiple sclerosis. Material: blood. The CDR3 DNA is TGTGCCAGCAGGACATACAGGGGAAGTGGCTACACCTTC. It encodes CASRTYRGSGYTF.